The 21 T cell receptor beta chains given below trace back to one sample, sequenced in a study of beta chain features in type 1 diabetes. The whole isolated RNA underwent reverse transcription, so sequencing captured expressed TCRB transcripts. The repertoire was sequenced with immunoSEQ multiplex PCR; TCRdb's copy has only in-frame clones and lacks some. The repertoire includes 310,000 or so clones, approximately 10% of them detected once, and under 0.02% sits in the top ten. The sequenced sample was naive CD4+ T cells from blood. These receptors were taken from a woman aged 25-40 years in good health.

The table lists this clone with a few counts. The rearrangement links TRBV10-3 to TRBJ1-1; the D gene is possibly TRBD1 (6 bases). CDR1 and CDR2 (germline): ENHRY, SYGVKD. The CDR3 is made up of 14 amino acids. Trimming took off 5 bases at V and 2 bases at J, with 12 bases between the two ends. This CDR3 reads CAISREGGNTEAFF. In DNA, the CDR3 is TGTGCCATCAGTCGAGAAGGGGGAAACACTGAAGCTTTCTTT.

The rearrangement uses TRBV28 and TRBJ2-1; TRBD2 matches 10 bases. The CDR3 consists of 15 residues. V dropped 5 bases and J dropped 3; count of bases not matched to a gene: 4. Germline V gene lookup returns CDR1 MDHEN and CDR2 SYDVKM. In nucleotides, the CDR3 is TGTGCCAGCAGTCCTAGCGGGAGAGGCTACAATGAGCAGTTCTTC. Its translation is CASSPSGRGYNEQFF.

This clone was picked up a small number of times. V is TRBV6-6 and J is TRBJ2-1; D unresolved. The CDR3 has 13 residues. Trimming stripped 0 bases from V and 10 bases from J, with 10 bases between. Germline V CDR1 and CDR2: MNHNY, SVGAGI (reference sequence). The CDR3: CASSYSMLPEQFF. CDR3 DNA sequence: TGTGCCAGCAGTTACTCAATGCTACCCGAGCAGTTCTTC.

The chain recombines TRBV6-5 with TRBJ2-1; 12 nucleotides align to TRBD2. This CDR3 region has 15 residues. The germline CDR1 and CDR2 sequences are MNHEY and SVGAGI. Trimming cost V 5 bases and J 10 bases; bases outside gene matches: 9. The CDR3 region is CASSTLAGGSGEQFF. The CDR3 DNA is TGTGCCAGCAGTACCCTAGCGGGAGGGTCCGGGGAGCAGTTCTTC.

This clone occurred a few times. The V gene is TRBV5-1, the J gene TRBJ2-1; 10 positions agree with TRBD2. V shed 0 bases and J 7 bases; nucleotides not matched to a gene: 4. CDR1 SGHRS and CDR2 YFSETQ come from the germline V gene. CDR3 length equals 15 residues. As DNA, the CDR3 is TGCGCCAGCAGCTTGGGTAGCGGGAGGACAAATGAGCAGTTCTTC. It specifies CASSLGSGRTNEQFF.

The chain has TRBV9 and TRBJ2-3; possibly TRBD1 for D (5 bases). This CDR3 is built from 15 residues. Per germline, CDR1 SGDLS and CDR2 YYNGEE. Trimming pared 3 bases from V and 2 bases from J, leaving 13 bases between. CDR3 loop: CASSALSGATDTQYF. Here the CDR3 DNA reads TGTGCCAGCAGCGCGTTGAGTGGGGCCACAGATACGCAGTATTTT.

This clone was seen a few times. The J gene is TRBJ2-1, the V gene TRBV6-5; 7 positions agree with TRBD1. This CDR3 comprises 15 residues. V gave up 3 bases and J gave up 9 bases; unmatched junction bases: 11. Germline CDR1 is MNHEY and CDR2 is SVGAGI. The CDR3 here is CASSYLDRSGSEQFF. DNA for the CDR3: TGTGCCAGCAGTTATCTGGACAGGAGTGGTAGTGAGCAGTTCTTC.

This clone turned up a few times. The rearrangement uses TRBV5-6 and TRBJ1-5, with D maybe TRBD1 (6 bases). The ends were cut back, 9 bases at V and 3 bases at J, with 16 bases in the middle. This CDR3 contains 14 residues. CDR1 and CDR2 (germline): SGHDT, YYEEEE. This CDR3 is CATSRGHLNQPQHF. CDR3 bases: TGTGCCACCTCGAGGGGACACCTCAATCAGCCCCAGCATTTT.

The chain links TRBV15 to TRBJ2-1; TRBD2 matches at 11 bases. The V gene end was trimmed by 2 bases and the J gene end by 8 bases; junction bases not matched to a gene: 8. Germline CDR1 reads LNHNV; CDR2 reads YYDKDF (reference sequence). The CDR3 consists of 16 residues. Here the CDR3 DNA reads TGTGCCACCAGCAGAACCCCGGGGACTAGCGGCGATGAGCAGTTCTTC. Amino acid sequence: CATSRTPGTSGDEQFF.

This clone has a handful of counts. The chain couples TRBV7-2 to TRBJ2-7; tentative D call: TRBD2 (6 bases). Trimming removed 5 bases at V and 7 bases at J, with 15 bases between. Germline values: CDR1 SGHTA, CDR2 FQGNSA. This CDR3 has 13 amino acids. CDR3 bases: TGTGCCAGCAGCGGGTGGAGGGTTGAAGAGCAGTACTTC. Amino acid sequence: CASSGWRVEEQYF.

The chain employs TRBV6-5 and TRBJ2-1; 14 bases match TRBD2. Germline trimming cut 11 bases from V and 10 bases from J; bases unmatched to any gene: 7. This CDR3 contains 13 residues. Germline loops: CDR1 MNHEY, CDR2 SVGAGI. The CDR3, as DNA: TGTGCCGTAATGGGACTAGCGGGAGTCGAGCAGTTCTTC. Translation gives CAVMGLAGVEQFF.

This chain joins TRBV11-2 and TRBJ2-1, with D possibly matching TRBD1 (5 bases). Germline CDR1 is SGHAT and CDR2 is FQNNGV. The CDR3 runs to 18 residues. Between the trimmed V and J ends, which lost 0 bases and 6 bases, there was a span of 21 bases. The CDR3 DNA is TGTGCCAGCAGCTTAGATCAAAGGGTCAAATGGGGCGGCAATGAGCAGTTCTTC. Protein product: CASSLDQRVKWGGNEQFF.

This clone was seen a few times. CDR3 sequence: CASSLTGREPQETQYF. In nucleotides, the CDR3 is TGTGCCAGCAGCTTAACAGGGAGGGAACCCCAAGAGACCCAGTACTTC. The rearrangement links TRBV5-5 to TRBJ2-5; D possibly corresponds to TRBD2 (7 bases). The CDR3 covers 16 residues. V was pared by 2 bases and J by 1 base, with 15 bases between. Looked up from germline, CDR1 is SGHKS and CDR2 is YYEKEE (reference sequence). The variable domain in full, with the rest retrieved from reference TRBV5-5 and TRBJ2-5, is DAGVTQSPTHLIKTRGQQVTLRCSPISGHKSVSWYQQVLGQGPQFIFQYYEKEERGRGNFPDRFSARQFPNYSSELNVNALLLGDSALYLCASSLTGREPQETQYFGPGTRLLVL.

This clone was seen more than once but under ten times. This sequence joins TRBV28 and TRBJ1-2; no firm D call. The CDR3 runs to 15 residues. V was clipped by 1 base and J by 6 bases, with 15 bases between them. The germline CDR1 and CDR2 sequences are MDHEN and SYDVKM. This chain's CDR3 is CASSLSTYQGDGYTF. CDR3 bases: TGTGCCAGCAGTTTATCCACTTACCAAGGAGATGGCTACACCTTC.

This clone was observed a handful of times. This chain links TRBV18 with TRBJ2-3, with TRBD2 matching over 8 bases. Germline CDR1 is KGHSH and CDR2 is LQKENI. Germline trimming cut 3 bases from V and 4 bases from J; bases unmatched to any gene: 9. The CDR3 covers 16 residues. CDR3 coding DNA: TGTGCCAGCTCACCCCCCGGGACTAGTTCCCCAGATACGCAGTATTTT. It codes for CASSPPGTSSPDTQYF.

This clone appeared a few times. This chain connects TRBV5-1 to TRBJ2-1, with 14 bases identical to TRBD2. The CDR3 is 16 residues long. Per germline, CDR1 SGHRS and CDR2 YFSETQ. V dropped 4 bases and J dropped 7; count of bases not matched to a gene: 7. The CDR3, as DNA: TGCGCCAGCAGCGCGCCGGGACTAGCGGGAGTTAATGAGCAGTTCTTC. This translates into CASSAPGLAGVNEQFF.

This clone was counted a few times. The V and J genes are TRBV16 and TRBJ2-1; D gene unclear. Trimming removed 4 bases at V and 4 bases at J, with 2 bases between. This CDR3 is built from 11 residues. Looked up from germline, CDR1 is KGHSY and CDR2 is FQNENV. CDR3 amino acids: CASSPYNEQFF. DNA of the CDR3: TGTGCCAGCAGCCCATACAATGAGCAGTTCTTC.

CDR3 DNA: TGTGCCAGCAGCCAAGATAAGGGAGGCGAGCAGTACTTC. This codes for CASSQDKGGEQYF. The chain is built from TRBV4-2 and TRBJ2-7; D possibly corresponds to TRBD2 (6 bases). V lost 0 bases and J 6 bases, leaving 9 bases between the germline ends. Germline V gives CDR1 LGHNA, CDR2 YNFKEQ. This CDR3 has 13 residues.

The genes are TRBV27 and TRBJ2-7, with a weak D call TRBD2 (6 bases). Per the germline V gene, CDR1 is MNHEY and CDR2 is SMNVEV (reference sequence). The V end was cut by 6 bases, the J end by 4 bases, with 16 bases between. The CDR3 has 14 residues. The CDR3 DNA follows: TGTGCCAGCAGCAGGCGGGAAGGCGGTTACGAGCAGTACTTC. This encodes CASSRREGGYEQYF.

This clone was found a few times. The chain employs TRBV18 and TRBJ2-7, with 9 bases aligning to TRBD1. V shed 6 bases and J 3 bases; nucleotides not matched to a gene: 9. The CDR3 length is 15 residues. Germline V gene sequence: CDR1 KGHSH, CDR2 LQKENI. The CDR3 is CASSHAPGQGYEQYF. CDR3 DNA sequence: TGTGCCAGCTCCCACGCCCCGGGACAGGGCTACGAGCAGTACTTC.

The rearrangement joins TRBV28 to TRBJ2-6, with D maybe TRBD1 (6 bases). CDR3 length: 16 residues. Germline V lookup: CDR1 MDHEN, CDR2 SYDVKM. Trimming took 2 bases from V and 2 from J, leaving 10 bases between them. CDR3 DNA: TGTGCCAGCAGTTTAGACCGACAGGCTGGGGCCAACGTCCTGACTTTC. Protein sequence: CASSLDRQAGANVLTF.